The 7 T cell receptor beta chains listed next were all sequenced from one sample in a study of blood T cell repertoires in COVID-19. TCRdb's copy holds only in-frame clones and misses some; the assay was immunoSEQ multiplex PCR. Among 150,000 to 200,000 clones listed, approximately 80% were seen once. Source material: peripheral blood. These TCRs come from a woman older than 75 with COVID-19, enrolled during active disease.

The J gene is TRBJ1-4, the V gene TRBV5-1; D call uncertain. CDR1 SGHRS and CDR2 YFSETQ come from the germline V gene. CDR3 size: 14 residues. V was clipped by 4 bases and J by 5 bases, with 12 bases between them. The CDR3 region is CASSSQALNEKLFF. In nucleotides, the CDR3 is TGCGCCAGCAGCAGCCAGGCCCTCAATGAAAAACTGTTTTTT.

Only a few counts were recorded for this clone. Other nucleotide sequences in the sample specify the same CDR3. This chain joins TRBV7-2 and TRBJ2-1, with D unresolved. From germline, CDR1 is SGHTA and CDR2 FQGNSA. V was shortened by 1 base and J by 4 bases, with 11 bases between the two germline ends. This CDR3 contains 15 residues. CDR3: CASSLGHPDYNEQFF. Written as DNA, the CDR3 is TGTGCCAGCAGCTTAGGACATCCAGATTACAATGAGCAGTTCTTC.

The rearrangement links TRBV25-1 to TRBJ1-2, with D perhaps matching TRBD1 (6 bases). The ends were cut back, 1 base at V and 10 bases at J, with 16 bases in the middle. CDR1 is MGHDK and CDR2 is SYGVNS in the germline V gene. CDR3 length: 14 amino acids. CDR3 bases: TGTGCCAGCAGTGAATTAGCGGGGGCCGAAATCTACACCTTC. Its translation is CASSELAGAEIYTF.

This chain connects TRBV7-9 to TRBJ1-3; D is ambiguous. The CDR3 totals 16 residues. Trimming took off 4 bases at V and 0 bases at J, with 13 bases between the two ends. Germline CDR1 SEHNR, CDR2 FQNEAQ (reference sequence). In nucleotides, the CDR3 is TGTGCCAGCAGCTCCACCCAGGCCGGCTCTGGAAACACCATATATTTT. Translating it yields CASSSTQAGSGNTIYF.

The rearrangement links TRBV5-1 to TRBJ2-7; no reliable D call. This CDR3 is built from 12 residues. V was clipped by 1 base and J by 6 bases, with 8 bases between them. Germline CDR1 is SGHRS and CDR2 is YFSETQ. CDR3 protein: CASSLSRGEQYF. In DNA, the CDR3 is TGCGCCAGCAGCTTGTCACGCGGCGAGCAGTACTTC. Full variable domain (missing parts from reference TRBV5-1 and TRBJ2-7): KAGVTQTPRYLIKTRGQQVTLSCSPISGHRSVSWYQQTPGQGLQFLFEYFSETQRNKGNFPGRFSGRQFSNSRSEMNVSTLELGDSALYLCASSLSRGEQYFGPGTRLTVT.

This chain uses TRBV7-2 with TRBJ2-7, with D perhaps matching TRBD2 (6 bases). The CDR3 extends over 14 amino acids. With 4 bases removed from V and 2 bases from J, the gap between germline ends came to 12 bases. Germline CDR1 reads SGHTA; CDR2 reads FQGNSA. The CDR3 DNA reads as TGTGCCAGCAGCTACGGCGGGAACGCCTACGAGCAGTACTTC. Protein product: CASSYGGNAYEQYF.

V gene TRBV19 combines with J gene TRBJ1-1, with D maybe TRBD1 (6 bases). The length of the CDR3 is 16 residues. The germline CDR1 and CDR2 sequences are LNHDA and SQIVND (reference sequence). Trimming took off 0 bases at V and 0 bases at J, with 11 bases between the two ends. The chain's CDR3 is CASSIDRGFMNTEAFF. In nucleotides, the CDR3 is TGTGCCAGTAGTATAGACAGGGGATTCATGAACACTGAAGCTTTCTTT.